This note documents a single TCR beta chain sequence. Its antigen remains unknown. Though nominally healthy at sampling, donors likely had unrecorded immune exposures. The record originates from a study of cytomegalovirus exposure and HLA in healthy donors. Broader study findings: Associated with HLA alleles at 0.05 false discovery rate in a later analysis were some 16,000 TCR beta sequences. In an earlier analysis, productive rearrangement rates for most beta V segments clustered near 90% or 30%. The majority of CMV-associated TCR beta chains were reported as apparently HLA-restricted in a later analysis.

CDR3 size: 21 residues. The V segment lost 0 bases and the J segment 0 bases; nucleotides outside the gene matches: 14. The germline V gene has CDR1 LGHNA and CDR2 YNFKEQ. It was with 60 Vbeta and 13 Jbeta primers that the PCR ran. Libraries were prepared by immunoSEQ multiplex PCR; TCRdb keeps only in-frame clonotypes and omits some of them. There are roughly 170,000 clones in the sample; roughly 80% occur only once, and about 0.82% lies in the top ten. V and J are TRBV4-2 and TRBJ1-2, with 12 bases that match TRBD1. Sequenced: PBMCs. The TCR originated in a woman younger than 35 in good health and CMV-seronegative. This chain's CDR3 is CASSQDLGTGGLWGANYGYTF. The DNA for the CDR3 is TGTGCCAGCAGCCAAGATCTAGGGACAGGGGGCCTATGGGGGGCTAACTATGGCTACACCTTC.